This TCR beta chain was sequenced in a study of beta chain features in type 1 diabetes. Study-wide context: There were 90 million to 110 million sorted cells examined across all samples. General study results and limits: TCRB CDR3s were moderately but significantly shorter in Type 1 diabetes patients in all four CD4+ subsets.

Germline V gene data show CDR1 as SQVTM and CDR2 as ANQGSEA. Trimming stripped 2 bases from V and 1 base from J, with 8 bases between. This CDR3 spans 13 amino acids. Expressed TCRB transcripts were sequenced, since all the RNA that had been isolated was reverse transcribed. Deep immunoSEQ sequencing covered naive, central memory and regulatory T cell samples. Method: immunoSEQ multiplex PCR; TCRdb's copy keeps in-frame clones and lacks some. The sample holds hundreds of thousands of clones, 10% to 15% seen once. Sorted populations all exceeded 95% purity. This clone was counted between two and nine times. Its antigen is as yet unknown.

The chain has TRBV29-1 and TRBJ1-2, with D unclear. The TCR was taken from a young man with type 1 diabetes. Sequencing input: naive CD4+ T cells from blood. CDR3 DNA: TGCAGCGTTGAACCCGGGCTTAACTATGGCTACACCTTC. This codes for CSVEPGLNYGYTF.